A single sample gave rise to the 14 T cell receptor beta chains below, sequenced in a study of T cell repertoires in ileal Crohn's disease. Using immunoSEQ multiplex PCR, the repertoire was profiled, and TCRdb retains in-frame clones only, with some absent. The table shows approximately 10,000 clones, with less than 85% occurring only once. Indicated time point: neoterminal ileum biopsy at postoperative endoscopy, about 6 months after surgery. The sequenced sample was ileal tissue. The receptors come from an adult with Crohn's disease.

The chain uses TRBV9 and TRBJ1-6; D not resolved. This CDR3 has 14 residues. Germline CDR1 and CDR2: SGDLS and YYNGEE. V lost 7 bases to trimming and J lost 8 bases, with 16 bases between them. In nucleotides, the CDR3 is TGTGCCAGCCAGGAGGGAGGGTCTCATTCACCCCTCCACTTT. It translates to CASQEGGSHSPLHF.

The chain uses TRBV18 and TRBJ1-2; 10 bases agree with TRBD1. CDR1 and CDR2 from the germline V gene are KGHSH and LQKENI. The CDR3 sequence is 14 residues long. Germline trimming cut 3 bases from V and 8 bases from J; bases unmatched to any gene: 6. CDR3 nucleotides: TGTGCCAGCTCACCCGGACAGGGGGAAGGGGGCTACACCTTC. As protein: CASSPGQGEGGYTF.

This chain uses TRBV19 with TRBJ2-6; 10 bases align to TRBD1. This CDR3 contains 18 residues. From germline, CDR1 is LNHDA and CDR2 SQIVND (reference sequence). With V trimmed by 7 bases and J by 3 bases, 12 bases remained unmatched. The CDR3 here is CASKRMGTGVYGANVLTF. In DNA, the CDR3 is TGTGCCAGTAAGCGTATGGGGACAGGGGTATATGGGGCCAACGTCCTGACTTTC.

In DNA, the CDR3 is TGTGCCTGGAGTGTAGCTTTGAACACTGAAGCTTTCTTT. It specifies CAWSVALNTEAFF. The V call is TRBV30, the J call TRBJ1-1; D is uncertain. The CDR3 has 13 amino acids. V dropped 0 bases and J dropped 0 bases, with 5 bases sitting between them. Looked up from germline, CDR1 is GTSNPN and CDR2 is SVGIG (reference sequence).

This chain joins TRBV6-6 and TRBJ1-2; 7 bases line up with TRBD1. This CDR3 is built from 13 residues. V trimming: 10 bases; J trimming: 4 bases; junction bases outside the gene matches: 9. Per germline, CDR1 MNHNY and CDR2 SVGAGI (reference sequence). The DNA of the CDR3 is TGTGCCATGCGTCCGGGACAGAGCTATGGCTACACCTTC. Translated: CAMRPGQSYGYTF.

V usage is TRBV5-1 and J usage is TRBJ1-4, with 8 bases that match TRBD1. V lost 4 bases to trimming and J lost 0 bases; unmatched junction nucleotides: 11. This CDR3 region has 18 residues. Per germline, CDR1 SGHRS and CDR2 YFSETQ. The CDR3 bases are TGCGCCAGCAGCGGACAGGGCCTGGAGACCGCAACTAATGAAAAACTGTTTTTT. Amino acids: CASSGQGLETATNEKLFF. The entire variable domain, with the rest obtained from reference TRBV5-1 and TRBJ1-4, is as follows: KAGVTQTPRYLIKTRGQQVTLSCSPISGHRSVSWYQQTPGQGLQFLFEYFSETQRNKGNFPGRFSGRQFSNSRSEMNVSTLELGDSALYLCASSGQGLETATNEKLFFGSGTQLSVL.

J is TRBJ1-2 and V is TRBV4-1; the match to TRBD1 covers 7 bases. The CDR3 is 15 amino acids. Germline CDR1 is MGHRA and CDR2 is YSYEKL. V was clipped by 4 bases and J by 3 bases; unmatched bases: 8. The CDR3 nucleotides are TGCGCCAGCAGCCTCAACAGGGGATCCTACTATGGCTACACCTTC. This gives the protein CASSLNRGSYYGYTF.

The DNA for the CDR3 is TGTGCCAGCAGACAGCGGGGGGGCCCAGAGACCCAGTACTTC. The encoded protein is CASRQRGGPETQYF. The V and J genes are TRBV2 and TRBJ2-5; 10 bases match TRBD2. This CDR3 is 14 amino acids long. V lost 6 bases, J lost 4 bases, and 5 bases stayed unmatched. Per germline, CDR1 SNHLY and CDR2 FYNNEI.

This chain links TRBV9 with TRBJ1-3, with D possibly being TRBD1 (6 bases). There are 14 residues in the CDR3. Germline assignment: CDR1 SGDLS and CDR2 YYNGEE. V lost 4 bases, J lost 4 bases, and 12 bases lay in between. DNA of the CDR3: TGTGCCAGCAGCTTCGGGGGGCTGGGAAACACCATATATTTT. Its protein product is CASSFGGLGNTIYF.

The chain has TRBV11-2 and TRBJ2-2, with TRBD2 as a possible D gene (6 bases). This CDR3 spans 16 amino acids. From germline, CDR1 is SGHAT and CDR2 FQNNGV. V dropped 4 bases and J dropped 4 bases, with 16 bases sitting between them. DNA for the CDR3: TGTGCCAGCAGCTCCTACGGTCGGGGGAGCACCGGGGAGCTGTTTTTT. It yields the protein CASSSYGRGSTGELFF.

This chain connects TRBV5-4 to TRBJ1-5, with 7 bases matching TRBD1. In germline, CDR1 is SGHNT, CDR2 YYREEE (reference sequence). CDR3 length: 14 residues. V lost 5 bases to trimming and J lost 4 bases; unmatched junction nucleotides: 6. The CDR3 is CASSSRDSNQPQHF. CDR3 in DNA: TGTGCCAGCAGTTCGCGGGACAGTAATCAGCCCCAGCATTTT.

This sequence joins TRBV15 and TRBJ1-2; perhaps TRBD1 as D (5 bases). The germline V gene encodes CDR1 LNHNV and CDR2 YYDKDF (reference sequence). The CDR3 has 17 residues. With 0 bases removed from V and 1 base from J, the gap between germline ends came to 15 bases. CDR3 amino acids: CATSRDGTPARNYGYTF. The CDR3 DNA reads TGTGCCACCAGCAGAGATGGGACTCCAGCACGTAACTATGGCTACACCTTC.

The genes are TRBV5-4 and TRBJ1-1; D possibly corresponds to TRBD1 (6 bases). CDR3 length: 15 residues. CDR1 and CDR2 (germline): SGHNT, YYREEE (reference sequence). V was shortened by 4 bases and J by 5 bases, with 18 bases between the two germline ends. CDR3 DNA: TGTGCCAGCAGCCCACCCCGGGCAGGGGATACTGAAGCTTTCTTT. Protein sequence: CASSPPRAGDTEAFF.

This sequence joins TRBV18 and TRBJ1-1; TRBD1 aligns across 10 bases. The CDR3 totals 17 residues. The V gene end was trimmed by 0 bases and the J gene end by 10 bases; junction bases not matched to a gene: 14. CDR1 is KGHSH, CDR2 LQKENI, per germline. The CDR3 nucleotides are TGTGCCAGCTCACCACCACAGGGACGGGACAGGGGCTTGGTAGCTTTCTTT. It encodes CASSPPQGRDRGLVAFF.